A single sample is the source of the 32 T cell receptor beta chains below, sequenced in a study of post-analysis software for immune sequencing data. Incorporated into the TCR beta cDNA libraries were unique molecular identifiers, which served to reduce PCR and sequencing biases. TCRdb re-called the PCR reads through MiXCR, storing one row per CDR3 protein. The sample has some 700,000 distinct CDR3 sequences, 59% seen once. Their recognized antigens are unknown. General study points: About five TRBV segments occurring more often in patients than controls included TRBV5-6, TRBV5-1 and TRBV20-1.

Sequenced sample: blood. These receptors originate from a girl aged 2-15 years with multiple sclerosis.

This clonotype was counted a few times. This chain links TRBV5-6 with TRBJ2-4; D possibly corresponds to TRBD2 (5 bases). The CDR3 runs to 17 residues. V was trimmed by 0 bases and J by 6 bases, leaving 19 bases between them. CDR1 SGHDT and CDR2 YYEEEE come from the germline V gene. DNA for the CDR3: TGTGCCAGCAGCTTGGGTAGCGATAGGTCGCCTGGAAACATTCAGTACTTC. Protein product: CASSLGSDRSPGNIQYF.

The V and J genes are TRBV6-2 or TRBV6-3 and TRBJ2-5; D perhaps matches TRBD1 (5 bases). TRBJ2-7 matches the DNA end more closely, so the J call is doubtful. Germline-derived CDR1 and CDR2 are MNHEY and SVGEGT. The CDR3 sequence is 15 residues long. CDR3 bases: TGTGCCAGCAGTTACGGAGACCAGGGTTTGTACGAGCAGTACTTC. Translating gives CASSYGDQGLYEQYF.

This clonotype was counted once. The chain employs TRBV25-1 and TRBJ2-5; TRBD2 matches 14 bases. This CDR3 comprises 18 residues. V dropped 5 bases and J dropped 2; count of bases not matched to a gene: 10. CDR1 MGHDK and CDR2 SYGVNS come from the germline V gene. CDR3 sequence: CASSHGTSGSLRQETQYF. The DNA of the CDR3 is TGTGCCAGCAGTCACGGGACTAGCGGGAGTTTAAGGCAAGAGACCCAGTACTTC.

For this clonotype: Because the CDR3 is missing its conserved closing phenylalanine or tryptophan, this is likely a read error. This chain uses TRBV7-3 with TRBJ2-2; tentatively, D is TRBD1 (5 bases). Germline V lookup: CDR1 SGHTA, CDR2 FQGTGA. Trimming shortened V by 0 bases and J by 4 bases, and 6 bases separated the two germline ends. The CDR3 has 14 residues. Here the CDR3 reads CASSLTRGTGELFC. The CDR3 DNA sequence: TGTGCCAGCAGCTTAACAAGGGGCACCGGGGAGCTGTTTTGT.

In its sample, this clonotype was seen a few times. The J gene is TRBJ2-1, the V gene TRBV7-3; 7 nucleotides agree with TRBD2. CDR1 SGHTA and CDR2 FQGTGA come from the germline V gene. This CDR3 region has 13 residues. The trim removed 8 bases at V and 9 bases at J, leaving 10 bases unmatched. The CDR3 sequence is CASSGEGRREQFF. CDR3 bases: TGTGCCAGCTCGGGGGAGGGCCGTCGTGAGCAGTTCTTC.

The chain combines TRBV12-3 or TRBV12-4 with TRBJ2-3; 8 nucleotides agree with TRBD2. Unmatched junction bases numbered 17, after V lost 10 bases and J lost 5 bases. CDR3 length equals 16 residues. The CDR3 is CANARGSGRGGDTQYF. CDR3 nucleotide sequence: TGTGCCAACGCCCGGGGCAGCGGGAGAGGTGGAGATACGCAGTATTTT.

The chain joins TRBV20-1 to TRBJ2-1, with 9 bases that match TRBD2. Germline loops: CDR1 DFQATT, CDR2 SNEGSKA (reference sequence). V gave up 1 base and J gave up 8 bases; unmatched junction bases: 6. This CDR3 comprises 14 residues. CDR3 in amino acids: CSARVAGGPHEQFF. The CDR3 DNA reads as TGCAGTGCTAGAGTCGCGGGAGGGCCTCATGAGCAGTTCTTC.

This chain uses TRBV5-1 with TRBJ2-1; the match to TRBD2 covers 7 bases. Germline V gene sequence: CDR1 SGHRS, CDR2 YFSETQ. The trim removed 0 bases at V and 8 bases at J, leaving 5 bases unmatched. The CDR3 runs to 14 residues. The CDR3 here is CASSLEAGRDEQFF. DNA for the CDR3: TGCGCCAGCAGCTTGGAAGCAGGGAGGGATGAGCAGTTCTTC. The whole variable domain, remainder taken from reference TRBV5-1 and TRBJ2-1, is KAGVTQTPRYLIKTRGQQVTLSCSPISGHRSVSWYQQTPGQGLQFLFEYFSETQRNKGNFPGRFSGRQFSNSRSEMNVSTLELGDSALYLCASSLEAGRDEQFFGPGTRLTVL.

There are a few counts of this clonotype. The chain couples TRBV7-8 to TRBJ1-2; TRBD1 might be the D (6 bases). Deletions cut 1 base from V and 8 bases from J, with 8 bases between. Germline V gives CDR1 SGHVS, CDR2 FQNEAQ. This CDR3 has 12 amino acids. The CDR3 protein is CASSLETGGYTF. DNA of the CDR3: TGTGCCAGCAGCTTAGAGACAGGAGGCTACACCTTC.

V is TRBV20-1 and J is TRBJ2-5; D may correspond to TRBD1 or TRBD2 (5 bases each). CDR1 DFQATT and CDR2 SNEGSKA come from the germline V gene (reference sequence). V lost 6 bases and J 2 bases, leaving 13 bases between the germline ends. The CDR3 extends over 13 amino acids. The CDR3 is CSAPGEGQETQYF. The CDR3 nucleotides are TGCAGTGCCCCTGGAGAGGGGCAAGAGACCCAGTACTTC.

This clonotype has only a few counts. The chain employs TRBV10-3 and TRBJ2-1, with 15 bases aligning to TRBD2. CDR3 size: 16 residues. Germline V gene lookup returns CDR1 ENHRY and CDR2 SYGVKD. After removal of 3 bases from V and 7 bases from J, the junction contained 4 bases not matched to a gene. The CDR3 protein is CAISEPGLAGGNEQFF. The CDR3 bases are TGTGCCATCAGTGAACCGGGACTAGCGGGGGGTAATGAGCAGTTCTTC.

The sample holds a few counts of this clonotype. The J gene is TRBJ2-4, the V gene TRBV29-1, with 7 bases identical to TRBD2. The DNA end lines up better with TRBJ2-7; the J call may be wrong. The CDR3 is 14 amino acids. Germline V lookup: CDR1 SQVTM, CDR2 ANQGSEA. CDR3 loop: CSAGTSARTYEQYF. The CDR3 nucleotides read TGCAGCGCCGGTACTAGCGCCCGAACCTACGAGCAGTACTTC.

This clonotype was picked up one time. V and J are TRBV7-6 and TRBJ1-4, with D uncertain. The germline CDR1 and CDR2 sequences are SGHVS and FNYEAQ. V was clipped by 0 bases and J by 3 bases, with 11 bases between them. The CDR3 runs to 16 residues. In DNA, the CDR3 is TGTGCCAGCAGCTTAGCCTACCCGGCTTCTAATGAAAAACTGTTTTTT. It encodes CASSLAYPASNEKLFF.

There are a few counts of this clonotype. V is TRBV6-4 and J is TRBJ1-1, with 7 bases aligning to TRBD1. Germline-derived CDR1 and CDR2 are MRHNA and SNTAGT. The length of the CDR3 is 13 residues. The trim removed 4 bases at V and 4 bases at J, leaving 3 bases unmatched. This CDR3 reads CASSVQGGTEAFF. Here the CDR3 DNA reads TGTGCCAGCAGTGTGCAGGGGGGCACTGAAGCTTTCTTT.

The genes are TRBV29-1 and TRBJ2-1, with 10 bases matching TRBD1. The V gene end was trimmed by 6 bases and the J gene end by 6 bases; junction bases not matched to a gene: 2. Germline assignment: CDR1 SQVTM and CDR2 ANQGSEA. The CDR3 extends over 12 amino acids. This chain's CDR3 is CSVRTGGNEQFF. Written as DNA, the CDR3 is TGCAGCGTGCGGACAGGGGGCAATGAGCAGTTCTTC.

This clonotype was recorded a few times. The chain uses TRBV9 and TRBJ2-1, with TRBD2 as a possible D gene (6 bases). V was shortened by 0 bases and J by 1 base, with 17 bases between the two germline ends. Germline V lookup: CDR1 SGDLS, CDR2 YYNGEE. This CDR3 comprises 18 residues. For the CDR3, the DNA is TGTGCCAGCAGCGTAGGGGCTGGAGGGAGGCAGTCCTACAATGAGCAGTTCTTC. Its protein product is CASSVGAGGRQSYNEQFF. The entire variable domain, with the rest obtained from reference TRBV9 and TRBJ2-1, is as follows: DSGVTQTPKHLITATGQRVTLRCSPRSGDLSVYWYQQSLDQGLQFLIQYYNGEERAKGNILERFSAQQFPDLHSELNLSSLELGDSALYFCASSVGAGGRQSYNEQFFGPGTRLTVL.

The chain employs TRBV29-1 and TRBJ2-3, with D possibly TRBD2 on 5 matching bases. This CDR3 has 14 amino acids. CDR1 and CDR2 (germline): SQVTM, ANQGSEA. The V gene lost 1 base and the J gene lost 4 bases, with 12 bases spanning the gap. CDR3 nucleotides: TGCAGCGTTGAAGGGTCCTTCGGGGCAGATACGCAGTATTTT. Its translation is CSVEGSFGADTQYF.

This clonotype appeared once. This chain links TRBV5-1 with TRBJ2-7, with D possibly TRBD2 on 6 matching bases. Germline loops: CDR1 SGHRS, CDR2 YFSETQ. The V end lost 4 bases, the J end lost 3 bases, and 14 bases lay between the germline ends. The CDR3 is 14 residues long. CDR3 region: CASSIRRGSYEQYF. The CDR3 DNA reads TGCGCCAGCAGCATCAGGAGGGGAAGCTACGAGCAGTACTTC.

V gene TRBV5-1 combines with J gene TRBJ2-1; D gene unclear. Germline V lookup: CDR1 SGHRS, CDR2 YFSETQ. There are 14 residues in the CDR3. V lost 9 bases and J 6 bases, leaving 19 bases between the germline ends. CDR3 amino acids: CATKDLRTPNEQFF. The DNA of the CDR3 is TGCGCCACCAAGGACCTCCGCACCCCCAATGAGCAGTTCTTC.

The chain couples TRBV29-1 to TRBJ2-3; 14 nucleotides align to TRBD2. V dropped 6 bases and J dropped 5; count of bases not matched to a gene: 7. Germline V gene lookup returns CDR1 SQVTM and CDR2 ANQGSEA. This CDR3 has 15 residues. The CDR3 sequence: CSVGTSGRRKDTQYF. The CDR3 DNA follows: TGCAGCGTGGGGACTAGCGGGAGAAGGAAAGATACGCAGTATTTT.

The V and J genes are TRBV5-1 and TRBJ2-2, with D perhaps TRBD1 or TRBD2 (5 bases each). CDR3 length: 16 residues. V lost 4 bases and J 0 bases, leaving 13 bases between the germline ends. The germline CDR1 and CDR2 sequences are SGHRS and YFSETQ. The CDR3 DNA reads TGCGCCAGCAGCCCTCTGGGACCCGCGAACACCGGGGAGCTGTTTTTT. Translating it yields CASSPLGPANTGELFF. Using reference TRBV5-1 and TRBJ2-2 for the parts outside the CDR3, the full variable domain is KAGVTQTPRYLIKTRGQQVTLSCSPISGHRSVSWYQQTPGQGLQFLFEYFSETQRNKGNFPGRFSGRQFSNSRSEMNVSTLELGDSALYLCASSPLGPANTGELFFGEGSRLTVL.

This chain connects TRBV7-9 to TRBJ2-7, with D uncertain. Per the germline V gene, CDR1 is SEHNR and CDR2 is FQNEAQ (reference sequence). The ends were cut back, 5 bases at V and 1 base at J, with 18 bases in the middle. The CDR3 totals 16 residues. DNA of the CDR3: TGTGCCAGCAGCAACCCCAGCGCCCTCCAATCCTACGAGCAGTACTTC. This sequence encodes CASSNPSALQSYEQYF. The whole variable domain, remainder taken from reference TRBV7-9 and TRBJ2-7, is DTGVSQNPRHKITKRGQNVTFRCDPISEHNRLYWYRQTLGQGPEFLTYFQNEAQLEKSRLLSDRFSAERPKGSFSTLEIQRTEQGDSAMYLCASSNPSALQSYEQYFGPGTRLTVT.

This clonotype has only a few counts. The V and J genes are TRBV4-2 and TRBJ2-3, with D perhaps matching TRBD1 (6 bases). The CDR3 totals 15 residues. Germline CDR1 LGHNA, CDR2 YNFKEQ. The V and J ends lost 0 bases and 4 bases respectively, with 11 bases between them. The CDR3 reads CASSQDGQSADTQYF. CDR3 nucleotides: TGTGCCAGCAGCCAAGATGGACAGTCCGCAGATACGCAGTATTTT.

The chain recombines TRBV29-1 with TRBJ2-5, with 10 bases identical to TRBD2. V dropped 3 bases and J dropped 0; count of bases not matched to a gene: 7. Per germline, CDR1 SQVTM and CDR2 ANQGSEA. The CDR3 sequence is 16 residues long. The CDR3 protein is CSVDPGTSGDQETQYF. CDR3 coding DNA: TGCAGCGTTGATCCCGGAACTAGCGGGGACCAAGAGACCCAGTACTTC.

In this sample, this clonotype turned up many times. The gene calls are TRBV7-2 and TRBJ2-3, with D perhaps TRBD1 (6 bases). The V end lost 4 bases, the J end lost 1 base, and 9 bases lay between the germline ends. The CDR3 spans 14 residues. CDR1 and CDR2 from the germline V gene are SGHTA and FQGNSA. The CDR3 bases are TGTGCCAGCAGCTCTCGGACAGGCACAGATACGCAGTATTTT. Its translation is CASSSRTGTDTQYF.

This clonotype was seen repeatedly, ten times or more. This chain links TRBV29-1 with TRBJ2-7, with 10 bases aligning to TRBD1. V dropped 3 bases and J dropped 4; count of bases not matched to a gene: 0. CDR1 SQVTM and CDR2 ANQGSEA come from the germline V gene. The CDR3 is 12 residues long. Here the CDR3 reads CSVEGQGYEQYF. In nucleotides, the CDR3 is TGCAGCGTTGAGGGACAGGGGTACGAGCAGTACTTC.

The DNA for the CDR3 is TGCGCCAGCAGCCAAGATTACCGCCCAAGCACAGATACGCAGTATTTT. Residues: CASSQDYRPSTDTQYF. The chain recombines TRBV4-3 with TRBJ2-3; D remains unclear. The CDR3 runs to 16 residues. V was trimmed by 0 bases and J by 0 bases, leaving 10 bases between them. CDR1 is LGHNA, CDR2 YSLEER, per germline.

This clonotype was seen only a few times. The chain has TRBV29-1 and TRBJ2-4; D is ambiguous. Trimming left V 6 bases short and J 0 bases short, with 6 bases between. Germline V CDR1 and CDR2: SQVTM, ANQGSEA. CDR3 length equals 12 residues. Here the CDR3 DNA reads TGCAGCGTCTCCGTAGCCAAAAACATTCAGTACTTC. This sequence encodes CSVSVAKNIQYF.

The genes are TRBV20-1 and TRBJ1-2; D is perhaps TRBD1 (6 bases). The V gene's germline CDR1 is DFQATT and CDR2 SNEGSKA (reference sequence). The CDR3 contains 15 residues. The ends were cut back, 0 bases at V and 4 bases at J, with 15 bases in the middle. The CDR3 nucleotides read TGCAGTGCTAGAGATAGTCGGGGCAGGGGCTATGGCTACACCTTC. This encodes CSARDSRGRGYGYTF.

The chain joins TRBV6-5 to TRBJ2-5, with 11 bases lining up with TRBD2. The trim removed 5 bases at V and 1 base at J, leaving 3 bases unmatched. This CDR3 has 15 residues. Germline V gene data show CDR1 as MNHEY and CDR2 as SVGAGI. CDR3 in amino acids: CASSKTSGIQETQYF. The CDR3 DNA follows: TGTGCCAGCAGTAAGACTAGCGGGATCCAAGAGACCCAGTACTTC.

Comments on this clonotype: The CDR3 end shows no conserved phenylalanine or tryptophan, and so a read error is likely. The chain has TRBV7-6 and TRBJ1-2; D remains ambiguous. The CDR3 totals 13 residues. Germline assignment: CDR1 SGHVS and CDR2 FNYEAQ. The ends were cut back, 1 base at V and 4 bases at J, with 7 bases in the middle. The DNA of the CDR3 is TGTGCCAGCAGCTTAGGGACGCCCTATGGCTACACCGTC. Translation gives CASSLGTPYGYTV.

This clonotype was seen a few times. The chain joins TRBV29-1 to TRBJ2-5; perhaps D is TRBD1 or TRBD2 (5 bases each). The CDR3 contains 14 residues. V was clipped by 4 bases and J by 2 bases, with 14 bases between them. Germline values: CDR1 SQVTM, CDR2 ANQGSEA. CDR3 DNA sequence: TGCAGCGTTGTCGGGACCGTTGCACAAGAGACCCAGTACTTC. It is translated as CSVVGTVAQETQYF.